This TCR beta chain was recovered during a study of radiation and T cells in renal cell carcinoma. The CDR3 runs to 14 residues. Deletions cut 5 bases from V and 2 bases from J, with 10 bases between. Germline-derived CDR1 and CDR2 are LNHDA and SQIVND (reference sequence). A word on this clone: This CDR3 is also generated by other DNA sequences in the sample.

Sequenced by immunoSEQ multiplex PCR; TCRdb stores in-frame clones only, minus some. The sample includes around 100,000 clones, roughly 82% of them seen just once. Regarding time point: blood 4 weeks post-SBRT, at nephrectomy. Treatment in this sample: 15 Gy SBRT to primary tumor, nephrectomy 4 weeks later. This clonotype was sampled from a man aged 60 to 75 with renal cell carcinoma. V usage is TRBV19 and J usage is TRBJ1-5, with D possibly matching TRBD1 (6 bases). Material: blood, obtained from a patient whose treatment included radiotherapy and nephrectomy. The CDR3 protein is CASSATGGNQPQHF. DNA for the CDR3: TGTGCCAGTAGTGCGACAGGAGGCAATCAGCCCCAGCATTTT. The full variable domain, its missing parts supplied by reference TRBV19 and TRBJ1-5, is DGGITQSPKYLFRKEGQNVTLSCEQNLNHDAMYWYRQDPGQGLRLIYYSQIVNDFQKGDIAEGYSVSREKKESFPLTVTSAQKNPTAFYLCASSATGGNQPQHFGDGTRLSIL.